A single sample is the source of the 20 T cell receptor beta chains below, sequenced in a study of PD-L1 blockade in urothelial cancer. TCRdb's table, derived via immunoSEQ multiplex PCR, lists solely in-frame clones and lacks some. The profile shows about 51,000 clones, around 85% of them singletons. Sequenced here: PBMCs, sampled around atezolizumab (anti-PD-L1) treatment. The receptors were sampled from a man aged 55 to 70 with urothelial cancer.

The chain is built from TRBV30 and TRBJ2-3; 8 bases agree with TRBD2. Germline V gene lookup returns CDR1 GTSNPN and CDR2 SVGIG (reference sequence). V lost 1 base to trimming and J lost 0 bases; unmatched junction nucleotides: 6. This CDR3 is 16 amino acids long. CDR3 loop: CAWSGRGGLSTDTQYF. As DNA, the CDR3 is TGTGCCTGGAGTGGCCGGGGGGGTCTGAGCACAGATACGCAGTATTTT.

This sequence joins TRBV19 and TRBJ2-7, with TRBD1 as a possible D gene (6 bases). CDR1 LNHDA and CDR2 SQIVND come from the germline V gene (reference sequence). CDR3 length: 15 residues. V lost 1 base and J 5 bases, leaving 15 bases between the germline ends. Here the CDR3 DNA reads TGTGCCAGTAGTATAGGTGGGACAACCCAAAACGAGCAGTACTTC. The encoded protein is CASSIGGTTQNEQYF. The whole variable domain, filled in from reference TRBV19 and TRBJ2-7, reads DGGITQSPKYLFRKEGQNVTLSCEQNLNHDAMYWYRQDPGQGLRLIYYSQIVNDFQKGDIAEGYSVSREKKESFPLTVTSAQKNPTAFYLCASSIGGTTQNEQYFGPGTRLTVT.

V usage is TRBV6-1 and J usage is TRBJ1-5, with D perhaps TRBD1 (6 bases). The CDR3 extends over 15 amino acids. Germline loops: CDR1 MNHNS, CDR2 SASEGT. The V gene lost 4 bases and the J gene lost 1 base, with 11 bases spanning the gap. For the CDR3, the DNA is TGTGCCAGCAGTGGAGGGGACACGAGCAATCAGCCCCAGCATTTT. Residues: CASSGGDTSNQPQHF.

V gene TRBV7-3 combines with J gene TRBJ1-2; D is perhaps TRBD1 (6 bases). Per germline, CDR1 SGHTA and CDR2 FQGTGA. The V and J ends lost 2 bases and 7 bases respectively, with 20 bases between them. CDR3 length: 16 amino acids. For the CDR3, the DNA is TGTGCCAGCAGCTTAGAGACAGGTCTTTCGCGCGGTGGCTACACCTTC. Translating gives CASSLETGLSRGGYTF.

The J gene is TRBJ1-3, the V gene TRBV7-2, with D perhaps TRBD1 (6 bases). Germline CDR1 reads SGHTA; CDR2 reads FQGNSA. The ends were cut back, 5 bases at V and 1 base at J, with 12 bases in the middle. The length of the CDR3 is 15 residues. CDR3 region: CASSRTVNSGNTIYF. The CDR3 coding sequence is TGTGCCAGCAGCCGGACAGTGAATTCTGGAAACACCATATATTTT. Drawing the rest from reference TRBV7-2 and TRBJ1-3, the complete variable domain is GAGVSQSPSNKVTEKGKDVELRCDPISGHTALYWYRQSLGQGLEFLIYFQGNSAPDKSGLPSDRFSAERTGGSVSTLTIQRTQQEDSAVYLCASSRTVNSGNTIYFGEGSWLTVV.

This chain links TRBV27 with TRBJ1-2, with TRBD1 identical over 7 bases. This CDR3 comprises 15 residues. Germline CDR1 is MNHEY and CDR2 is SMNVEV (reference sequence). V shed 6 bases and J 4 bases; nucleotides not matched to a gene: 11. This CDR3 reads CASSSQPGTAYGYTF. The CDR3 DNA sequence: TGTGCCAGCAGCTCACAACCCGGGACAGCCTATGGCTACACCTTC.

The chain is built from TRBV10-2 and TRBJ2-7; D ambiguous. This CDR3 region has 13 residues. V dropped 2 bases and J dropped 2 bases, with 7 bases sitting between them. CDR1 WSHSY and CDR2 SAAADI come from the germline V gene. The CDR3 nucleotides read TGCGCCAGCAGTGAGGTTCTAACCTACGAGCAGTACTTC. Translation: CASSEVLTYEQYF.

The chain couples TRBV9 to TRBJ2-5; tentative D call: TRBD1 (5 bases). The V gene's germline CDR1 is SGDLS and CDR2 YYNGEE. V was trimmed by 0 bases and J by 5 bases, leaving 11 bases between them. This CDR3 has 14 residues. Here the CDR3 reads CASSVEVGQETQYF. CDR3 sequence (DNA): TGTGCCAGCAGCGTAGAGGTGGGGCAGGAGACCCAGTACTTC.

J is TRBJ2-1 and V is TRBV7-8; perhaps TRBD2 as D (6 bases). Trimming shortened V by 7 bases and J by 4 bases, and 11 bases separated the two germline ends. Germline lookup yields CDR1 SGHVS and CDR2 FQNEAQ. CDR3 size: 13 residues. The CDR3 reads CASTGGSYNEQFF. The CDR3 coding sequence is TGTGCCAGCACCGGGGGATCGTACAATGAGCAGTTCTTC. The variable domain in full, completed from reference TRBV7-8 and TRBJ2-1, reads GAGVSQSPRYKVAKRGQDVALRCDPISGHVSLFWYQQALGQGPEFLTYFQNEAQLDKSGLPSDRFFAERPEGSVSTLKIQRTQQEDSAVYLCASTGGSYNEQFFGPGTRLTVL.

The chain recombines TRBV4-1 with TRBJ1-5, with D unresolved. The length of the CDR3 is 14 residues. Trimming stripped 3 bases from V and 3 bases from J, with 9 bases between. Germline V gene data show CDR1 as MGHRA and CDR2 as YSYEKL. For the CDR3, the DNA is TGCGCCAGCAGCCAGAACAGCTTCAATCAGCCCCAGCATTTT. Protein sequence: CASSQNSFNQPQHF.

In this sample, this clone turned up once. CDR3: CASSFLRQGILNIQYF. The CDR3 bases are TGTGCCAGCAGCTTCCTCCGACAGGGGATCTTAAACATTCAGTACTTC. The chain joins TRBV5-6 to TRBJ2-4, with TRBD1 identical over 8 bases. Looked up from germline, CDR1 is SGHDT and CDR2 is YYEEEE. The V gene end was trimmed by 2 bases and the J gene end by 6 bases; junction bases not matched to a gene: 10. The CDR3 spans 16 residues.

This chain uses TRBV9 with TRBJ2-7; D is perhaps TRBD2 (6 bases). The CDR3 is 14 amino acids. Germline CDR1 reads SGDLS; CDR2 reads YYNGEE. Deletions cut 6 bases from V and 7 bases from J, with 20 bases between. CDR3 protein: CASNSQGTVGEQYF. The CDR3 DNA follows: TGTGCCAGCAACTCGCAAGGGACTGTTGGAGAGCAGTACTTC.

The chain links TRBV7-2 to TRBJ2-1; 11 bases fit TRBD2. J was trimmed by 7 bases and V by 4 bases; bases with no gene match: 6. This CDR3 comprises 15 residues. CDR1 is SGHTA, CDR2 FQGNSA, per germline. The CDR3 sequence is CASSSVAGGQNEQFF. For the CDR3, the DNA is TGTGCCAGCAGCTCTGTAGCGGGGGGGCAAAATGAGCAGTTCTTC.

The chain is built from TRBV15 and TRBJ2-7; D uncertain. The V and J ends lost 5 bases and 0 bases respectively, with 14 bases between them. The CDR3 covers 15 residues. In germline, CDR1 is LNHNV, CDR2 YYDKDF (reference sequence). CDR3 loop: CATSLDTVSSYEQYF. The DNA of the CDR3 is TGTGCCACCAGCCTTGACACGGTTAGCTCCTACGAGCAGTACTTC. Drawing the rest from reference TRBV15 and TRBJ2-7, the complete variable domain is DAMVIQNPRYQVTQFGKPVTLSCSQTLNHNVMYWYQQKSSQAPKLLFHYYDKDFNNEADTPDNFQSRRPNTSFCFLDIRSPGLGDTAMYLCATSLDTVSSYEQYFGPGTRLTVT.

The chain has TRBV7-9 and TRBJ2-2; D ambiguous. The CDR3 length is 14 residues. Germline-derived CDR1 and CDR2 are SEHNR and FQNEAQ (reference sequence). V gave up 0 bases and J gave up 7 bases, with 9 bases separating them. CDR3 residues: CASSLASTYGELFF. CDR3 nucleotides: TGTGCCAGCAGCTTAGCTTCCACATACGGGGAGCTGTTTTTT.

By frequency in the sample, this clone is large. The gene calls are TRBV27 and TRBJ1-2; TRBD1 agrees at 7 bases. V was clipped by 5 bases and J by 4 bases; unmatched bases: 7. The CDR3 spans 14 residues. Germline CDR1 is MNHEY and CDR2 is SMNVEV (reference sequence). The chain's CDR3 is CASSPQDRTYGYTF. In nucleotides, the CDR3 is TGTGCCAGCAGTCCCCAGGACAGGACCTATGGCTACACCTTC.

The chain couples TRBV27 to TRBJ2-1; 7 bases line up with TRBD2. V gave up 8 bases and J gave up 0 bases; unmatched junction bases: 7. The CDR3 totals 15 residues. The germline CDR1 and CDR2 sequences are MNHEY and SMNVEV (reference sequence). The CDR3 spells CASAVGGSSYNEQFF. The CDR3 region has the DNA TGTGCCAGCGCCGTGGGAGGGAGCTCCTACAATGAGCAGTTCTTC.

This rearrangement joins TRBV4-3 to TRBJ2-3; D ambiguous. This CDR3 spans 12 amino acids. The germline V and J ends were trimmed by 2 bases and 4 bases, with 4 bases remaining between them. CDR1 and CDR2 (germline): LGHNA, YSLEER. Here the CDR3 reads CASSQLPDTQYF. The CDR3 DNA reads as TGCGCCAGCAGCCAACTTCCAGATACGCAGTATTTT.

As to this clone: At one of its ends the junction is not consistent with the germline gene, which may arise from a read error. Here the CDR3 reads CTSSPQPGGGNINTEAFF. The CDR3 nucleotides are TGTACCAGCAGCCCGCAACCTGGGGGGGGAAACATTAACACTGAAGCTTTCTTT. The genes are TRBV5-4 and TRBJ1-1, with D maybe TRBD1 (5 bases). CDR1 is SGHNT and CDR2 is YYREEE in the germline V gene (reference sequence). The CDR3 consists of 18 residues.

The chain has TRBV28 and TRBJ1-4, with 7 positions matching TRBD1. Germline CDR1 and CDR2: MDHEN and SYDVKM. The CDR3 has 15 residues. The V segment lost 8 bases and the J segment 8 bases; nucleotides outside the gene matches: 14. The CDR3 region has the DNA TGTGCCAGCTGCCCTTTGACAGGGCTGGGGGAAAAACTGTTTTTT. This gives the protein CASCPLTGLGEKLFF.